Shown below are 2 T cell receptor beta chains from a single sample sequenced in a study of shared clonotypes between healthy human individuals. Sequencing used immunoSEQ multiplex PCR; TCRdb keeps in-frame clones, though not all of them. The data show 2.3 million or so clones, roughly 93% seen once. Sequenced sample: naive CD4+ T cells from PBMCs. The subset here: CD45RA+ positively selected. Every receptor here comes from a man aged 18 to 30 in good health. Some clones in this sample may be carry-over from other donors' samples.

Concerning this clone: Additional DNA sequences in this sample encode the identical CDR3. V usage is TRBV5-1 and J usage is TRBJ2-3; D gene ambiguous. Germline V gene data show CDR1 as SGHRS and CDR2 as YFSETQ. This CDR3 is 13 amino acids long. Trimming shortened V by 2 bases and J by 3 bases, and 7 bases separated the two germline ends. The CDR3 DNA is TGCGCCAGCAGCTTTGGGGTGACAGATACGCAGTATTTT. Protein: CASSFGVTDTQYF.

The chain links TRBV5-6 to TRBJ2-7, with TRBD2 as a possible D gene (5 bases). Trimming pared 2 bases from V and 0 bases from J, leaving 12 bases between. The CDR3 has 15 residues. CDR1 is SGHDT, CDR2 YYEEEE, per germline. The chain's CDR3 is CASSLAAARSYEQYF. CDR3 coding DNA: TGTGCCAGCAGCTTAGCGGCAGCCCGCTCCTACGAGCAGTACTTC.